Listed below are T cell receptor beta chains from one sample, sequenced in a study of OX40 agonist ivuxolimab in advanced cancers. Sequencing was performed with immunoSEQ multiplex PCR; in TCRdb, only in-frame clones are kept and a portion is missing. The sample records 30,000 to 35,000 clones, approximately 80% being singletons. Sequenced material: CD4+ or CD8+ T cells sorted from blood, taken in a trial of the OX40 agonist ivuxolimab. Receptors were obtained from an adult with an advanced solid tumor such as melanoma, head and neck, liver or kidney cancer. Each CDR3 is given with its conserved first and last residue. D genes are given only for firm matches. Part of the rows lack a size; the others show once, few, many or a class for expanded clones.

>TRBV28|TRBJ1-6|-|-
TGTGCCAGCAGTCCCGGGGCCCTCCCTTTCCTCCACTTT
CASSPGALPFLHF
>TRBV30|TRBJ2-6|-|-
TGTGCCTGGAATTATGGCTCTGGGGCCAACGTCCTGACTTTC
CAWNYGSGANVLTF
>TRBV19|TRBJ2-7|TRBD1|-
TGTGCCAGTAGTATGGGACAGGGTGGAACCTCCGAGCAGTACTTC
CASSMGQGGTSEQYF
>TRBV19|TRBJ2-2|TRBD2|-
TGTGCCAGTAGTAGGGGGACTAGCGGGAGGACCGGGGAGCTGTTTTTT
CASSRGTSGRTGELFF
>TRBV7-2|TRBJ2-5|TRBD2|-
TGTGCCAGCAGCTCCCCACCCGGGGGGGAGACCCAGTACTTC
CASSSPPGGETQYF
>TRBV7-4|TRBJ2-7|TRBD2|few
TGTGCCAGCAGCTGTACCCCGACTAGCGGGGGGCCCTACGAGCAGTACTTC
CASSCTPTSGGPYEQYF
>TRBV5-5|TRBJ2-5|TRBD1|-
TGTGCCAGCATTACAGGGGGCCGAGAGACCCAGTACTTC
CASITGGRETQYF
>TRBV21-1|TRBJ2-7|-|-
TGTGCCAGCAGCAAATGGTCAAACGACCCGGGAAGAACAGGAGACTACGAGCAGTACTTC
CASSKWSNDPGRTGDYEQYF
>TRBV11-2|TRBJ1-3|-|-
TGTGCCAGCAGCTTAGTTATGCACACTGGAAACACCATATATTTT
CASSLVMHTGNTIYF
>TRBV7-2|TRBJ2-3|-|-
TGTGCCAGCAGCTCCACCCTGGGACCATCCCTGGTAGATACGCAGTATTTT
CASSSTLGPSLVDTQYF
>TRBV30|TRBJ2-7|-|-
TGTGCCTGGAGTGCCCGACGAGAGCAGTACTTC
CAWSARREQYF
>TRBV28|TRBJ2-2|TRBD2|-
TGTGCCAGCAGTCCAGCGGGAGGGCAGGGCACCGGGGAGCTGTTTTTT
CASSPAGGQGTGELFF
>TRBV10-3|TRBJ1-1|-|once
TGTGCCATGTCCGACACGAACACTGAAGCTTTCTTT
CAMSDTNTEAFF
>TRBV12-5|TRBJ1-5|TRBD1|-
TGTGCTAGTGGTCCGGGGACAGGGGAGCAGCCCCAGCATTTT
CASGPGTGEQPQHF
>TRBV10-3|TRBJ2-7|-|-
TGTGCCATCAGTGATGCCTACGAGCAGTACTTC
CAISDAYEQYF
>TRBV6-1|TRBJ1-5|TRBD1|-
TGTGCCAGCGACAGGGAGATCTCTCAGCCCCAGCATTTT
CASDREISQPQHF
>TRBV21-1|TRBJ2-2|-|-
TGTGCCAGCAGCAAACACAGGCAGGGGAATCGGGACGGGGAGCTGTTTTTT
CASSKHRQGNRDGELFF
>TRBV2|TRBJ1-5|-|-
TGTGCCAGCAGTTTAGGGCGGTCTATTCAGCCCCAGCATTTT
CASSLGRSIQPQHF
>TRBV28|TRBJ2-1|TRBD1|-
TGTGCCAGCAGTCATCATGGACAGGGGTACGATGAGCAGTTCTTC
CASSHHGQGYDEQFF
>TRBV2|TRBJ2-5|-|few
TGTGCGATAACCAGGGTTGGGGGAGAGACCCAGTACTTC
CAITRVGGETQYF
>TRBV7-4|TRBJ2-5|-|-
TGTGCCAGCAGCCCAGTCGGGGGCGAGGTGGAGACCCAGTACTTC
CASSPVGGEVETQYF
>TRBV5-6|TRBJ1-2|-|-
TGTGCCAGCAGCCATGTCTCGGGGGCGATAATCTACACCTTC
CASSHVSGAIIYTF
>TRBV28|TRBJ1-2|-|-
TGTGCCAGCAGTTTACCGGACCCAGGCGTATATGGCTACACCTTC
CASSLPDPGVYGYTF
>TRBV9|TRBJ2-3|-|-
TGTGCCAGCAGCGGGGCGGGCGCCAGCACAGATACGCAGTATTTT
CASSGAGASTDTQYF
>TRBV4-1|TRBJ2-3|TRBD2|-
TGCGCCAGCCAACTAGCGGGGTCTAGCACAGATACGCAGTATTTT
CASQLAGSSTDTQYF
>TRBV5-1|TRBJ1-2|-|-
TGCGCCAGCAGCTTGGGGGACGGGAACTATGGCTACACCTTC
CASSLGDGNYGYTF
>TRBV7-6|TRBJ2-3|TRBD1|once
TGTGCCAGCAGCTTAGCCCAAGACAGGGGGAATCCCCCCGGGCCAGATACGCAGTATTTT
CASSLAQDRGNPPGPDTQYF
>TRBV5-6|TRBJ2-5|TRBD2|once
TGTGCCAGCAGCTTGACTAGCGGGAGGGCCGAAAGCCAAGAGACCCAGTACTTC
CASSLTSGRAESQETQYF
>TRBV15|TRBJ2-3|TRBD2|-
TGTGCCACCAGCAGCGCCGGACTAGGGGCTGATACGCAGTATTTT
CATSSAGLGADTQYF
>TRBV2|TRBJ2-7|TRBD1|-
TGTGCCAGCAGAGGGGGCTCAGCCGGATACGAGCAGTACTTC
CASRGGSAGYEQYF
>TRBV7-2|TRBJ2-5|-|few
TGTGCCAGCAGCTTAGGGTACCTCCTAAGGGGGGAGACCCAGTACTTC
CASSLGYLLRGETQYF
>TRBV13|TRBJ1-2|-|once
TGTGCCAGCAGTGACCCCTTAGGCTACACCTTC
CASSDPLGYTF
>TRBV20-1|TRBJ2-7|-|few
TGCAGTGCTAGTCCCGGGTGGGAGCAGTACTTC
CSASPGWEQYF
>TRBV9|TRBJ2-3|-|-
TGTGCCAGCAGCGAGGGGGATAGTATTGAGGCAGATACGCAGTATTTT
CASSEGDSIEADTQYF
>TRBV14|TRBJ1-2|TRBD1|-
TGTGCCAGCAGCTTAGGGACAGAGGGCTACACCTTC
CASSLGTEGYTF